Following are 8 T cell receptor beta chains from one sample sequenced in a study of beta chain features in type 1 diabetes. Expressed TCRB transcripts were sequenced because the entire RNA isolate underwent reverse transcription. Assay used: immunoSEQ multiplex PCR; TCRdb lists only in-frame clones, some missing. There are approximately 470,000 clones in the sample; 30% occur only once, and 0.05% to 0.07% lies in the top ten. Sequenced material: naive CD4+ T cells from blood. The receptors were gathered from a man between 18 and 35 years old in good health.

This clone appeared a few times. V gene TRBV9 combines with J gene TRBJ1-3; D possibly corresponds to TRBD1 (5 bases). CDR1 and CDR2 (germline): SGDLS, YYNGEE. Trimming pared 8 bases from V and 0 bases from J, leaving 12 bases between. The CDR3 spans 14 residues. CDR3 region: CASPGGASGNTIYF. The CDR3 DNA is TGTGCCAGTCCGGGCGGGGCCTCTGGAAACACCATATATTTT.

This rearrangement joins TRBV6-5 to TRBJ2-3, with D unresolved. This CDR3 region has 12 residues. Germline V CDR1 and CDR2: MNHEY, SVGAGI. Trimming removed 11 bases from V and 1 base from J, with 10 bases in between. CDR3 nucleotide sequence: TGTGCCGCCTCACGGGGCACAGATACGCAGTATTTT. Translating gives CAASRGTDTQYF.

J is TRBJ2-3 and V is TRBV29-1; 12 nucleotides agree with TRBD2. After removal of 6 bases from V and 4 bases from J, the junction contained 8 bases not matched to a gene. In germline, CDR1 is SQVTM, CDR2 ANQGSEA. The CDR3 is 15 amino acids. CDR3 bases: TGCAGCGTCCCGACTAGCGGGAGTGTTTCAGATACGCAGTATTTT. Its protein is CSVPTSGSVSDTQYF.

The V gene is TRBV7-8, the J gene TRBJ1-1, with D uncertain. Trimming took off 7 bases at V and 2 bases at J, with 14 bases between the two ends. The germline V gene has CDR1 SGHVS and CDR2 FQNEAQ. The CDR3 is made up of 14 amino acids. CDR3 sequence reads: CASTIGTANTEAFF. CDR3 nucleotides: TGTGCCAGCACCATAGGAACAGCTAACACTGAAGCTTTCTTT.

This clone showed up many times. The chain uses TRBV14 and TRBJ2-6; D may be TRBD1 (6 bases). The length of the CDR3 is 15 residues. V shed 4 bases and J shed 3 bases, with 10 bases lying between them. Germline V gives CDR1 SGHDN, CDR2 FVKESK. CDR3 region: CASSRTGYGANVLTF. CDR3 DNA: TGTGCCAGCAGCCGAACAGGGTATGGGGCCAACGTCCTGACTTTC.

This clone was seen a few times. The J gene is TRBJ2-2, the V gene TRBV15; D not resolved. Trimming shortened V by 2 bases and J by 3 bases, and 10 bases separated the two germline ends. CDR3 length equals 15 residues. Looked up from germline, CDR1 is LNHNV and CDR2 is YYDKDF (reference sequence). The CDR3 nucleotides read TGTGCCACCAGCAGACAACATGCGGACACCGGGGAGCTGTTTTTT. This sequence encodes CATSRQHADTGELFF.

The chain carries TRBV5-1 and TRBJ2-1; 9 bases align to TRBD2. Germline-derived CDR1 and CDR2 are SGHRS and YFSETQ. The CDR3 contains 16 residues. Losses at the gene ends were 0 bases for V and 5 bases for J; bases not matched to a gene: 6. The CDR3 DNA follows: TGCGCCAGCAGCTTGGTTCCTAGCGGGGAGAACAATGAGCAGTTCTTC. It yields the protein CASSLVPSGENNEQFF.

CDR3 protein: CAISLDRGSVGPKETQYF. CDR3 coding DNA: TGTGCCATCAGTCTGGACAGGGGATCTGTCGGCCCAAAAGAGACCCAGTACTTC. The chain combines TRBV10-3 with TRBJ2-5, with 9 bases lining up with TRBD1. CDR3 length: 18 amino acids. Trimming cost V 5 bases and J 3 bases; bases outside gene matches: 16. Germline lookup yields CDR1 ENHRY and CDR2 SYGVKD.